The 16 T cell receptor beta chains presented below share a single source sample, sequenced in a study of PD-L1 blockade in urothelial cancer. The method was immunoSEQ multiplex PCR; TCRdb's version includes in-frame clones alone and lacks a portion of them. This sample yields 20,000 to 25,000 clones, of which around nine tenths are seen a single time; around 11% belongs to the top ten. Time point in this sample: peripheral blood 6 weeks after treatment start. The source material was PBMCs, sampled around atezolizumab (anti-PD-L1) treatment. These receptors all stem from a woman in her sixties with urothelial cancer.

The chain uses TRBV7-3 and TRBJ2-1; 8 nucleotides line up with TRBD1. V gave up 5 bases and J gave up 5 bases; unmatched junction bases: 5. The CDR3 contains 14 residues. Germline lookup yields CDR1 SGHTA and CDR2 FQGTGA. CDR3 residues: CASSRDRLHNEQFF. In DNA form, the CDR3 reads TGTGCCAGCAGCCGGGACAGGCTCCACAATGAGCAGTTCTTC. Looking up the rest from reference TRBV7-3 and TRBJ2-1 gives the full variable domain: GAGVSQTPSNKVTEKGKYVELRCDPISGHTALYWYRQSLGQGPEFLIYFQGTGAADDSGLPNDRFFAVRPEGSVSTLKIQRTERGDSAVYLCASSRDRLHNEQFFGPGTRLTVL.

The rearrangement joins TRBV2 to TRBJ2-2, with TRBD2 as a possible D gene (5 bases). Germline V gene sequence: CDR1 SNHLY, CDR2 FYNNEI. Trimming cost V 7 bases and J 1 base, with 13 bases left between them. The CDR3 contains 15 residues. The DNA for the CDR3 is TGTGCCAGCAAAGCGGCGAGTGTGAACACCGGGGAGCTGTTTTTT. Translation: CASKAASVNTGELFF.

This clone was seen once. This chain uses TRBV18 with TRBJ1-4, with D perhaps TRBD1 (5 bases). The CDR3 contains 15 residues. Germline V lookup: CDR1 KGHSH, CDR2 LQKENI. V lost 2 bases and J lost 7, with 14 bases in between. The DNA of the CDR3 is TGTGCCAGCTCACCAACGGGGGGAGCAGGTGAAAAACTGTTTTTT. Its translation is CASSPTGGAGEKLFF.

V and J are TRBV7-8 and TRBJ2-1; 8 bases are a match to TRBD2. CDR3 length: 17 amino acids. CDR1 SGHVS and CDR2 FQNEAQ come from the germline V gene. J lost 2 bases, V lost 4 bases, and 10 bases had no gene match. CDR3 protein: CASSYLNSGTTYNEQFF. The CDR3 DNA reads TGTGCCAGCAGCTATCTTAATAGCGGGACCACCTACAATGAGCAGTTCTTC.

The J gene is TRBJ1-1, the V gene TRBV27; 9 nucleotides align to TRBD1. The CDR3 is 15 amino acids. Germline V lookup: CDR1 MNHEY, CDR2 SMNVEV (reference sequence). The V gene end was trimmed by 5 bases and the J gene end by 1 base; junction bases not matched to a gene: 5. The CDR3 bases are TGTGCCAGCAGTGGCACAGGGGGCGCGAACACTGAAGCTTTCTTT. Translation: CASSGTGGANTEAFF.

The rearrangement links TRBV29-1 to TRBJ2-1; no definite D call. V was clipped by 4 bases and J by 8 bases, with 6 bases between them. This CDR3 contains 10 residues. Germline assignment: CDR1 SQVTM and CDR2 ANQGSEA. The CDR3 reads CSVVLYEQFF. The CDR3 region has the DNA TGCAGCGTTGTACTCTATGAGCAGTTCTTC.

V gene TRBV12-5 combines with J gene TRBJ1-1; D not certain. The length of the CDR3 is 11 residues. V was trimmed by 3 bases and J by 8 bases, leaving 7 bases between them. Germline V gene data show CDR1 as LGHNT and CDR2 as FRNRAP. CDR3 nucleotide sequence: TGTGCTAGTGGTTTCCAAAAAGAAGCTTTCTTT. This codes for CASGFQKEAFF.

V usage is TRBV11-2 and J usage is TRBJ1-1; D not certain. The V gene's germline CDR1 is SGHAT and CDR2 FQNNGV. V lost 2 bases, J lost 0 bases, and 13 bases lay in between. The CDR3 covers 16 residues. The CDR3 bases are TGTGCCAGCAGCTTACGGTTTGGGCACGTGAACACTGAAGCTTTCTTT. Amino acids: CASSLRFGHVNTEAFF.

The gene calls are TRBV10-1 and TRBJ2-2; 10 positions match TRBD2. The CDR3 is 18 residues long. Germline V gives CDR1 WNHNN, CDR2 SYGVQD (reference sequence). Trimming removed 0 bases from V and 0 bases from J; junction bases left unmatched: 4. The CDR3 DNA follows: TGCGCCAGCAGTGAGTCGAGCGGGGGGGCATCGAACACCGGGGAGCTGTTTTTT. This encodes CASSESSGGASNTGELFF.

Here the CDR3 DNA reads TGTGCCAGCAGCTTGGGAGGGGAGGGCACAGATACGCAGTATTTT. It translates to CASSLGGEGTDTQYF. J is TRBJ2-3 and V is TRBV5-4; a weak D match, TRBD2 (6 bases). V was shortened by 0 bases and J by 1 base, with 9 bases between the two germline ends. This CDR3 is 15 amino acids long. The germline gives CDR1 SGHNT, CDR2 YYREEE (reference sequence).

The chain uses TRBV19 and TRBJ2-5, with 7 bases fitting TRBD2. The CDR3 runs to 15 residues. From germline, CDR1 is LNHDA and CDR2 SQIVND (reference sequence). V shed 4 bases and J 5 bases; nucleotides not matched to a gene: 10. The CDR3 DNA follows: TGTGCCAGTAGTAACCCCGGACTAGTTGCGGAGACCCAGTACTTC. Translation: CASSNPGLVAETQYF.

The rearrangement links TRBV9 to TRBJ2-1, with D maybe TRBD1 (7 bases). The CDR3 runs to 16 residues. Germline V gene lookup returns CDR1 SGDLS and CDR2 YYNGEE. The ends were cut back, 4 bases at V and 4 bases at J, with 18 bases in the middle. The CDR3 bases are TGTGCCAGCAGCCTCAGGGGGGACCTAGCGTACAATGAGCAGTTCTTC. Protein product: CASSLRGDLAYNEQFF.

This chain joins TRBV29-1 and TRBJ1-5; D is unclear. This CDR3 has 13 residues. Trimming removed 4 bases at V and 6 bases at J, with 13 bases between. Germline V gene sequence: CDR1 SQVTM, CDR2 ANQGSEA. CDR3 sequence: CSVAREGLQPQHF. For the CDR3, the DNA is TGCAGCGTTGCCCGGGAGGGTCTTCAGCCCCAGCATTTT.

The chain employs TRBV7-2 and TRBJ2-2; 9 nucleotides agree with TRBD1. CDR1 is SGHTA and CDR2 is FQGNSA in the germline V gene. V shed 5 bases and J 6 bases; nucleotides not matched to a gene: 19. The CDR3 extends over 19 amino acids. CDR3 region: CASSPRVQTGGYFPGELFF. The CDR3 region has the DNA TGTGCCAGCAGCCCGCGTGTTCAGACAGGGGGATATTTTCCCGGGGAGCTGTTTTTT. Complete variable domain (other parts from reference TRBV7-2 and TRBJ2-2): GAGVSQSPSNKVTEKGKDVELRCDPISGHTALYWYRQSLGQGLEFLIYFQGNSAPDKSGLPSDRFSAERTGGSVSTLTIQRTQQEDSAVYLCASSPRVQTGGYFPGELFFGEGSRLTVL.

V gene TRBV4-3 combines with J gene TRBJ2-7, with D unclear. CDR3 length equals 15 residues. From germline, CDR1 is LGHNA and CDR2 YSLEER. V lost 8 bases to trimming and J lost 2 bases, with 19 bases between them. CDR3 protein: CASATAALATYEQYF. CDR3 nucleotide sequence: TGCGCCAGCGCGACGGCAGCGCTCGCGACCTACGAGCAGTACTTC.

This rearrangement joins TRBV13 to TRBJ1-1; D remains ambiguous. CDR3 length: 15 amino acids. Trimming took 0 bases from V and 1 from J, leaving 9 bases between them. Per the germline V gene, CDR1 is PRHDT and CDR2 is FYEKMQ (reference sequence). Written as DNA, the CDR3 is TGTGCCAGCAGCTTAGGTCTAGGGAGGAACACTGAAGCTTTCTTT. Protein: CASSLGLGRNTEAFF.